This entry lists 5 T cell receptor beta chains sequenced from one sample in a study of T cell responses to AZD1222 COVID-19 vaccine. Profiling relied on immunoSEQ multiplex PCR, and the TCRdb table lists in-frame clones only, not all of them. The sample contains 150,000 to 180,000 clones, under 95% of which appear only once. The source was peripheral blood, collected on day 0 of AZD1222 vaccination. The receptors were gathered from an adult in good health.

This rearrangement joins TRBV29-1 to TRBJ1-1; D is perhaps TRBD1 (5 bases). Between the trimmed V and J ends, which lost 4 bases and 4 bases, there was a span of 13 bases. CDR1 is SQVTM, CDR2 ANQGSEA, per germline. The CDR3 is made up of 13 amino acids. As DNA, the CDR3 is TGCAGCGTTGGAGGGGTCCTCATCACTGAAGCTTTCTTT. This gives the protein CSVGGVLITEAFF. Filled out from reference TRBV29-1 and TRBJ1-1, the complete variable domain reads SAVISQKPSRDICQRGTSLTIQCQVDSQVTMMFWYRQQPGQSLTLIATANQGSEATYESGFVIDKFPISRPNLTFSTLTVSNMSPEDSSIYLCSVGGVLITEAFFGQGTRLTVV.

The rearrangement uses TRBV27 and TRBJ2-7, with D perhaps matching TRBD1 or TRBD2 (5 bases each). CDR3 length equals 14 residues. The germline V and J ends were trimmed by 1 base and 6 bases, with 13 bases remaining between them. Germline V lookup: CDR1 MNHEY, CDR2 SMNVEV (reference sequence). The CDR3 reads CASSLWDRVGEQYF. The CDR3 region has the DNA TGTGCCAGCAGTTTATGGGACCGGGTCGGCGAGCAGTACTTC.

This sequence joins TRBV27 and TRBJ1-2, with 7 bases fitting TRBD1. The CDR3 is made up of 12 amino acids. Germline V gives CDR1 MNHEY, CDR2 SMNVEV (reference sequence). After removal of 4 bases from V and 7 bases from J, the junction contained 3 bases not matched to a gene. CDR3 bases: TGTGCCAGCAGTTACAGGGGAGGTGGCTACACCTTC. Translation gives CASSYRGGGYTF.

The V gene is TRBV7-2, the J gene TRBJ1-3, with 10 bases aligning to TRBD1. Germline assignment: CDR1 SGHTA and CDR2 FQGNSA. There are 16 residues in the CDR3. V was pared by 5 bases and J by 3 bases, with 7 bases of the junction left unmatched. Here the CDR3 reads CASSVPGQGFGNTIYF. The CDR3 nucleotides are TGTGCCAGCAGCGTCCCGGGACAGGGGTTTGGAAACACCATATATTTT.

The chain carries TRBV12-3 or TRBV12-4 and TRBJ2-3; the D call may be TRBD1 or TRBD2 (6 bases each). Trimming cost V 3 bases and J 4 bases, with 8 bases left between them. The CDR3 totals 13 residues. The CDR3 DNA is TGTGCCAGCAGTTTTGGGGGGCCAGATACGCAGTATTTT. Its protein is CASSFGGPDTQYF.